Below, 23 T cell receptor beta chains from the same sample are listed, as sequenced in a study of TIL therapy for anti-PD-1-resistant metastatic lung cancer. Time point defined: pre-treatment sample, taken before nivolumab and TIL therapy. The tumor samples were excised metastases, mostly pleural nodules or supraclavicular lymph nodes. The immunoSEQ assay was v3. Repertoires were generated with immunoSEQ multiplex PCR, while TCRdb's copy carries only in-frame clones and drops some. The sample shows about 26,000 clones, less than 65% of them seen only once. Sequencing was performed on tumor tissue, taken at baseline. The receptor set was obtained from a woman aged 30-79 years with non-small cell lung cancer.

CDR3 sequence (DNA): TGCGCCAGCAGGCGGACTAGCGGGTTGGATACGCAGTATTTT. It specifies CASRRTSGLDTQYF. The chain links TRBV5-1 to TRBJ2-3; 11 positions match TRBD2. V trimming: 5 bases; J trimming: 6 bases; junction bases outside the gene matches: 5. The CDR3 loop spans 14 amino acids. Germline CDR1 and CDR2: SGHRS and YFSETQ.

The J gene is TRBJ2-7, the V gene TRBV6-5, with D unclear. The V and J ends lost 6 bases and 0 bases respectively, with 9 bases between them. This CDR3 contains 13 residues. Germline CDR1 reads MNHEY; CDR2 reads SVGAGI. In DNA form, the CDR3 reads TGTGCCAGCAGGGGCCTGAGCTCCTACGAGCAGTACTTC. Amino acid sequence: CASRGLSSYEQYF.

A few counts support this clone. Written as DNA, the CDR3 is TGTGCCAGCGAGCGGGGCACTGAAGCTTTCTTT. Its protein product is CASERGTEAFF. The chain links TRBV2 to TRBJ1-1; D is ambiguous. Trimming took off 8 bases at V and 4 bases at J, with 8 bases between the two ends. The CDR3 runs to 11 residues. Per the germline V gene, CDR1 is SNHLY and CDR2 is FYNNEI.

This CDR3 reads CASSQGANYEQYF. In DNA, the CDR3 is TGTGCCAGCTCACAGGGGGCAAACTACGAGCAGTACTTC. This chain uses TRBV6-6 with TRBJ2-7; 9 bases align to TRBD1. J was trimmed by 3 bases and V by 8 bases; bases with no gene match: 5. Germline V gene data show CDR1 as MNHNY and CDR2 as SVGAGI (reference sequence). The CDR3 length is 13 residues.

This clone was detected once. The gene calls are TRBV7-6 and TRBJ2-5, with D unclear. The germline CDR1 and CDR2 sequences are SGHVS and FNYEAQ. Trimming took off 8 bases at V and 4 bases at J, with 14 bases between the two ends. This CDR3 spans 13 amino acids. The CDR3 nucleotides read TGTGCCAGCCGACGACGGCTGTCAGAGACCCAGTACTTC. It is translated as CASRRRLSETQYF.

The CDR3 sequence is CASRGVSYNEQFF. The CDR3 coding sequence is TGTGCCAGCAGGGGGGTCTCCTACAATGAGCAGTTCTTC. The chain employs TRBV11-2 and TRBJ2-1; D might be TRBD1 or TRBD2, each matching 5 bases. The CDR3 is 13 amino acids. Trimming took off 6 bases at V and 0 bases at J, with 6 bases between the two ends. The germline V gene has CDR1 SGHAT and CDR2 FQNNGV.

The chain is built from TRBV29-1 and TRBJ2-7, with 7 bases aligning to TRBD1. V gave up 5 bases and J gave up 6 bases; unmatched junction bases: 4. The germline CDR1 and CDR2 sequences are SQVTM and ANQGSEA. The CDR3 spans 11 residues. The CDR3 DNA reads TGCAGCGTTCTGACAGGGCGCGAGCAGTACTTC. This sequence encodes CSVLTGREQYF.

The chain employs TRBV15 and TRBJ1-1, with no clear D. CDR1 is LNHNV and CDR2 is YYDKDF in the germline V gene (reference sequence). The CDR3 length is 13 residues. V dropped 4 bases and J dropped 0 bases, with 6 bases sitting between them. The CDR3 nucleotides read TGTGCCACCAGCATTGGGGTGAACACTGAAGCTTTCTTT. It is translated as CATSIGVNTEAFF. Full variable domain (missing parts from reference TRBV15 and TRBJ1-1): DAMVIQNPRYQVTQFGKPVTLSCSQTLNHNVMYWYQQKSSQAPKLLFHYYDKDFNNEADTPDNFQSRRPNTSFCFLDIRSPGLGDTAMYLCATSIGVNTEAFFGQGTRLTVV.

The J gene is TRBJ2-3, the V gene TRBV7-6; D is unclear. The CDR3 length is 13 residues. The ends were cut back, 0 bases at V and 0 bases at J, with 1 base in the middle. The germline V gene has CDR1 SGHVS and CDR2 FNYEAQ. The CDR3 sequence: CASSLASTDTQYF. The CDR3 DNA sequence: TGTGCCAGCAGCTTAGCCAGCACAGATACGCAGTATTTT.

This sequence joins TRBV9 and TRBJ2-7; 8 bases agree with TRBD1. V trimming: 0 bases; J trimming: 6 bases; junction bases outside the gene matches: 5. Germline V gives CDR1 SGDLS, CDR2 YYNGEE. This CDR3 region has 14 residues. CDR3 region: CASSVGQGATEQYF. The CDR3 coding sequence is TGTGCCAGCAGCGTAGGTCAGGGGGCAACCGAGCAGTACTTC.

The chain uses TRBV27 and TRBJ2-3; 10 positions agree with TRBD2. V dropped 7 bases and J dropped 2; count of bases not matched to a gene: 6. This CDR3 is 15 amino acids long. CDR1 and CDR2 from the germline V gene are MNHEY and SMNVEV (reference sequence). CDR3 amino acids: CASKRTSGHTDTQYF. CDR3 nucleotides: TGTGCCAGCAAGAGGACTAGCGGACACACAGATACGCAGTATTTT.

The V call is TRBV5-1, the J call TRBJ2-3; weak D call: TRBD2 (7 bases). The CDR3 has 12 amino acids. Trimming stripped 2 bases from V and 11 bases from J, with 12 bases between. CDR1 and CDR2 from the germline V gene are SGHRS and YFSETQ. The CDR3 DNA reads TGCGCCAGCAGCTTCCCCGGGGGGCAGCAGTATTTT. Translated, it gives CASSFPGGQQYF.

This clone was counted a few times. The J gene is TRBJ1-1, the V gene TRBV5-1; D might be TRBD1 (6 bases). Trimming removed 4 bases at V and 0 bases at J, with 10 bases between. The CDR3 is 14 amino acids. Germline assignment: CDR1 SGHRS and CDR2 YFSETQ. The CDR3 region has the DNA TGCGCCAGCAGCCCACAGGGTATGAACACTGAAGCTTTCTTT. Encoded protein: CASSPQGMNTEAFF.

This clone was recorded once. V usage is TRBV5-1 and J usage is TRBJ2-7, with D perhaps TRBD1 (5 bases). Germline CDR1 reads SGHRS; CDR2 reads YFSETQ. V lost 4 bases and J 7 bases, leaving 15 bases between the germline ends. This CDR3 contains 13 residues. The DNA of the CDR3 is TGCGCCAGCAGCAGGGGCCCTTTAGATGAGCAGTACTTC. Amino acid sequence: CASSRGPLDEQYF. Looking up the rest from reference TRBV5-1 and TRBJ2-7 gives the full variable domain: KAGVTQTPRYLIKTRGQQVTLSCSPISGHRSVSWYQQTPGQGLQFLFEYFSETQRNKGNFPGRFSGRQFSNSRSEMNVSTLELGDSALYLCASSRGPLDEQYFGPGTRLTVT.

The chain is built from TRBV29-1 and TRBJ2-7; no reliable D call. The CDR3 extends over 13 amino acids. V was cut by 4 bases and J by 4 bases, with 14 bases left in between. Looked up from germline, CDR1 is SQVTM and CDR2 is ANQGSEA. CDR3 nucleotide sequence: TGCAGCGTTGCAGCTAGTCCGCCTTACGAGCAGTACTTC. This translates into CSVAASPPYEQYF.

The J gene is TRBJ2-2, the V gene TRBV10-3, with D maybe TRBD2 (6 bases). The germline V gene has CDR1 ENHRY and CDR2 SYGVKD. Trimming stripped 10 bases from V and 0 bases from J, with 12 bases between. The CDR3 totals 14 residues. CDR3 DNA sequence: TGTGCCACGCCCGGGACTTCGAACACCGGGGAGCTGTTTTTT. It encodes CATPGTSNTGELFF.

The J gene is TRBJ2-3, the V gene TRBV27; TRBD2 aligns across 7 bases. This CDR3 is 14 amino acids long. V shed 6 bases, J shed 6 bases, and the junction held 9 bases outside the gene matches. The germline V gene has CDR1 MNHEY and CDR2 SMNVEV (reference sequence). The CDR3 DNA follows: TGTGCCAGCAGCTGGACTAGGTATGGGGATACGCAGTATTTT. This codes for CASSWTRYGDTQYF.

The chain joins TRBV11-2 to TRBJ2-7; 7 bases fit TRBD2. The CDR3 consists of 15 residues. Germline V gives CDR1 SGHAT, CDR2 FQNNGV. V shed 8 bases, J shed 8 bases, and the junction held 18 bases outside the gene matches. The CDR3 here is CASSSTGTTFTQQYF. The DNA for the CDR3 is TGTGCCAGCTCCTCGACCGGGACTACGTTTACGCAGCAGTACTTC.

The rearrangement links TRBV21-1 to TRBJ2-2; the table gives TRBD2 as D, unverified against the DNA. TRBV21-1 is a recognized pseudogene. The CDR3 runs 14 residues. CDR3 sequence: CASTSGNRTGELFF. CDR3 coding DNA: TGTGCCAGCACCAGCGGGAATAGAACCGGGGAGCTGTTTTTT.

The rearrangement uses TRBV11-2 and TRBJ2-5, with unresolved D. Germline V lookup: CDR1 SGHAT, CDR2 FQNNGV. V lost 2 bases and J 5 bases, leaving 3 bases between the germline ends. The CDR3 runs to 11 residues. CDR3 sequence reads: CASSLRETQYF. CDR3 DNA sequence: TGTGCCAGCAGCTTACGGGAGACCCAGTACTTC.

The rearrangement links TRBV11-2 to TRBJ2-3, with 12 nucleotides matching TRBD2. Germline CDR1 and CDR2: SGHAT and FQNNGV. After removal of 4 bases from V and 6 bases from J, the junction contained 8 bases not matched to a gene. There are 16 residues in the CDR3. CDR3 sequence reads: CASSSPSGRAVDTQYF. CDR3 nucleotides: TGTGCCAGCAGCTCACCTAGCGGGAGGGCCGTGGATACGCAGTATTTT.

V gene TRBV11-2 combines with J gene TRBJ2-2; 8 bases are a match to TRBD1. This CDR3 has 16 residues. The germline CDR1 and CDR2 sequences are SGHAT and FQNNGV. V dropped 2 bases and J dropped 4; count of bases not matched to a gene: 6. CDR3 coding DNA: TGTGCCAGCAGCTTACGAACAGGGGGTTTCACCGGGGAGCTGTTTTTT. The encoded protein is CASSLRTGGFTGELFF.

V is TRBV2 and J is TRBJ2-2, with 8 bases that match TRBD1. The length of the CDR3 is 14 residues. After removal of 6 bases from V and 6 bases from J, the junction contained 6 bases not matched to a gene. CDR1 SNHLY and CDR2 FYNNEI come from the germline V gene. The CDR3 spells CASRVQGAAGELFF. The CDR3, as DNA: TGTGCCAGCAGAGTCCAGGGGGCAGCCGGGGAGCTGTTTTTT.